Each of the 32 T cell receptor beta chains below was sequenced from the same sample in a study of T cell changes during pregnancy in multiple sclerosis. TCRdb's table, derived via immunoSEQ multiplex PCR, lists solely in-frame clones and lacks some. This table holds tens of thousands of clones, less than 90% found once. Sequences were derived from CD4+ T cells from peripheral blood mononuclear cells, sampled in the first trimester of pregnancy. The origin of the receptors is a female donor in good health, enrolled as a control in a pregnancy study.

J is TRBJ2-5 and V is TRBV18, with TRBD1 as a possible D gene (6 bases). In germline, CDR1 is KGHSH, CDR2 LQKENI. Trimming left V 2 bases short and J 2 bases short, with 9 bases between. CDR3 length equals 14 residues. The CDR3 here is CASSPTGTQETQYF. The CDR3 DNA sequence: TGTGCCAGCTCACCAACCGGGACACAAGAGACCCAGTACTTC.

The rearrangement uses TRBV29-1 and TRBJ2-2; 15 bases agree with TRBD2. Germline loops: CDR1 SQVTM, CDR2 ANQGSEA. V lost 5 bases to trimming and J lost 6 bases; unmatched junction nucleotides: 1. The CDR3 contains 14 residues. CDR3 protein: CSVRTSGRAGELFF. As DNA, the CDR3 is TGCAGCGTTAGGACTAGCGGGAGGGCCGGGGAGCTGTTTTTT.

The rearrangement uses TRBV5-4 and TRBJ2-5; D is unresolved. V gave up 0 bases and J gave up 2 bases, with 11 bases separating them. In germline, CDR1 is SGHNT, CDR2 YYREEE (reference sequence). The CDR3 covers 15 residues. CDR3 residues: CASSLGGISQETQYF. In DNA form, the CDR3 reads TGTGCCAGCAGCTTGGGCGGAATTTCACAAGAGACCCAGTACTTC.

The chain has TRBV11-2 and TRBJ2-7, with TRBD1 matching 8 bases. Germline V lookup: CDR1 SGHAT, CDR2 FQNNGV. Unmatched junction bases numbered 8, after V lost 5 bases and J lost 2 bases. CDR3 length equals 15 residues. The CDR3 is CASSAARTGPYEQYF. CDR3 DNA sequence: TGTGCCAGCAGCGCGGCCAGGACAGGGCCCTACGAGCAGTACTTC. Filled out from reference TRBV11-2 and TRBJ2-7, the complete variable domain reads EAGVAQSPRYKIIEKRQSVAFWCNPISGHATLYWYQQILGQGPKLLIQFQNNGVVDDSQLPKDRFSAERLKGVDSTLKIQPAKLEDSAVYLCASSAARTGPYEQYFGPGTRLTVT.

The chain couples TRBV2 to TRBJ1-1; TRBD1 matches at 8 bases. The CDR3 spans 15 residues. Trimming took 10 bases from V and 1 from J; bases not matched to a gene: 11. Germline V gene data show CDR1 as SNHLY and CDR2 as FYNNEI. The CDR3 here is CANLQGTGRNTEAFF. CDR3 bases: TGTGCCAACCTACAGGGGACAGGCCGGAACACTGAAGCTTTCTTT.

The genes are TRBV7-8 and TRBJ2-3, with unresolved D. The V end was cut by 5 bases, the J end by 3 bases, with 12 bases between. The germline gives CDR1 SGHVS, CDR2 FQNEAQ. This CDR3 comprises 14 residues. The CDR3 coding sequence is TGTGCCAGCAGCCCCTTATCGAGTACAGATACGCAGTATTTT. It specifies CASSPLSSTDTQYF.

The CDR3 protein is CASSPVGSGSQQYF. The CDR3 region has the DNA TGTGCCAGCAGCCCCGTTGGTAGCGGGAGTCAACAGTACTTC. The chain recombines TRBV7-3 with TRBJ2-5; 9 bases line up with TRBD2. V lost 5 bases and J lost 11; bases outside the gene matches: 12. CDR1 is SGHTA and CDR2 is FQGTGA in the germline V gene. This CDR3 comprises 14 residues. Based on the CDR3 plus reference TRBV7-3 and TRBJ2-5, the full variable domain is GAGVSQTPSNKVTEKGKYVELRCDPISGHTALYWYRQSLGQGPEFLIYFQGTGAADDSGLPNDRFFAVRPEGSVSTLKIQRTERGDSAVYLCASSPVGSGSQQYFGPGTRLLVL.

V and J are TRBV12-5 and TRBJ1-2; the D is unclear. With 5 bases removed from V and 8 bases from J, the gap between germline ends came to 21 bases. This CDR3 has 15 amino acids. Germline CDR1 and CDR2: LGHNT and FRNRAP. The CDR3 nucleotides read TGTGCTAGTGGTCCTCCCTGGGAGGGCTCGGGGGGCTACACCTTC. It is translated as CASGPPWEGSGGYTF. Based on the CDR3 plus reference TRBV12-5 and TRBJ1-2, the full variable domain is DARVTQTPRHKVTEMGQEVTMRCQPILGHNTVFWYRQTMMQGLELLAYFRNRAPLDDSGMPKDRFSAEMPDATLATLKIQPSEPRDSAVYFCASGPPWEGSGGYTFGSGTRLTVV.

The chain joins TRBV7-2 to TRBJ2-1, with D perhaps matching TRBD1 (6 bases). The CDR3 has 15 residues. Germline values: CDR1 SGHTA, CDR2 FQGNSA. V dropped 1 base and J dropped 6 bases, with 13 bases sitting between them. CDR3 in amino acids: CASSLGTASRNEQFF. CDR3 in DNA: TGTGCCAGCAGCTTAGGGACAGCAAGTCGCAATGAGCAGTTCTTC.

CDR3 residues: CASSVETDSDRQYF. CDR3 DNA: TGTGCCAGCTCCGTAGAGACGGACTCGGACAGGCAGTATTTT. This chain uses TRBV6-6 with TRBJ2-3; TRBD1 is a possible D gene (6 bases). Trimming shortened V by 8 bases and J by 11 bases, and 23 bases separated the two germline ends. The length of the CDR3 is 14 residues. Germline CDR1 is MNHNY and CDR2 is SVGAGI (reference sequence).

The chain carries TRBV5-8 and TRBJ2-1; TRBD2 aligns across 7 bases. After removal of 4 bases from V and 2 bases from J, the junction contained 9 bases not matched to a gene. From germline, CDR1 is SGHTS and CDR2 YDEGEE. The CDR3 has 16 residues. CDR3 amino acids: CASSPGVAGPYNEQFF. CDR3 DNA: TGTGCCAGCAGCCCAGGCGTAGCGGGCCCCTACAATGAGCAGTTCTTC.

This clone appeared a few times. The CDR3 coding sequence is TGTGCCAGCAGTTACGGCAACATTGGGCGTAATTCACCCCTCCACTTT. Translated, it gives CASSYGNIGRNSPLHF. The chain combines TRBV6-5 with TRBJ1-6; the D is unclear. The CDR3 is made up of 16 amino acids. CDR1 is MNHEY and CDR2 is SVGAGI in the germline V gene. V lost 2 bases, J lost 6 bases, and 14 bases lay in between.

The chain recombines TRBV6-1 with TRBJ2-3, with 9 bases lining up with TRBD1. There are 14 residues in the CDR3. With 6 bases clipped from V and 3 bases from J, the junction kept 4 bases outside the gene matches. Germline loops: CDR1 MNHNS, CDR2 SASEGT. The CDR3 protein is CASRIQGATDTQYF. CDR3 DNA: TGTGCCAGCAGGATACAGGGGGCAACAGATACGCAGTATTTT.

The CDR3 here is CASSGYRDRGQSSSTDTQYF. DNA for the CDR3: TGTGCCAGCAGCGGGTACCGGGACAGGGGCCAATCGTCGTCCACAGATACGCAGTATTTT. The V call is TRBV9, the J call TRBJ2-3; 10 nucleotides match TRBD1. Looked up from germline, CDR1 is SGDLS and CDR2 is YYNGEE. CDR3 length equals 20 residues. The V gene end was trimmed by 3 bases and the J gene end by 2 bases; junction bases not matched to a gene: 18.

CDR3 DNA: TGTGCCAGCAGCCTCTCGTCTCCCTACGAGCAGTACTTC. Translated, it gives CASSLSSPYEQYF. The chain couples TRBV27 to TRBJ2-7; D remains ambiguous. The CDR3 runs 13 residues. V dropped 6 bases and J dropped 2 bases, with 11 bases sitting between them. Looked up from germline, CDR1 is MNHEY and CDR2 is SMNVEV (reference sequence).

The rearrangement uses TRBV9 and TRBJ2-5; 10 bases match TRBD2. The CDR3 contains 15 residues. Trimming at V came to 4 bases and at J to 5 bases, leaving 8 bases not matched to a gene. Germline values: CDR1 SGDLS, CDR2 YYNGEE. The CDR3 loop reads CASSKAGGLGETQYF. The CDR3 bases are TGTGCCAGCAGCAAAGCGGGGGGGCTGGGGGAGACCCAGTACTTC.

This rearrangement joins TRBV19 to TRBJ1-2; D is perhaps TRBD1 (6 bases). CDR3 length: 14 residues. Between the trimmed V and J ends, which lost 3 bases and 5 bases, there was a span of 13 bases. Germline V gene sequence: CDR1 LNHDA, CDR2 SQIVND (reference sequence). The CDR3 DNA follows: TGTGCCAGTAGTATTTTAGCAGGGGCATATGGCTACACCTTC. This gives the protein CASSILAGAYGYTF.

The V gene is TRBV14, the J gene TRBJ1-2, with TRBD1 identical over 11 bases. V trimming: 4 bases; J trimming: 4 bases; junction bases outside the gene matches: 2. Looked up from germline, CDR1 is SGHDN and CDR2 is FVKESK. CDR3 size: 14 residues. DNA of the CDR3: TGTGCCAGCAGCCCGGGGACAGGGGGCTATGGCTACACCTTC. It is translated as CASSPGTGGYGYTF.

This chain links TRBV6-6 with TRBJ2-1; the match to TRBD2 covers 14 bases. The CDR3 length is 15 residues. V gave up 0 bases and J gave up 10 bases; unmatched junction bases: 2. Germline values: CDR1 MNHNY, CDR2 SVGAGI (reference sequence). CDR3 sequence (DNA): TGTGCCAGCAGTTACTCGACTAGCGGGAGGGGAGAGCAGTTCTTC. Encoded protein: CASSYSTSGRGEQFF.

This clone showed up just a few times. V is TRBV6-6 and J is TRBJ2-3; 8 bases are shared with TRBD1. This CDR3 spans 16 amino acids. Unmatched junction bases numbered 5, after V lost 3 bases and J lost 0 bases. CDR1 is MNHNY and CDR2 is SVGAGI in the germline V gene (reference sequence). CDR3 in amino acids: CASSYPQGASTDTQYF. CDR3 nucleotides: TGTGCCAGCAGTTATCCCCAGGGGGCTAGCACAGATACGCAGTATTTT.

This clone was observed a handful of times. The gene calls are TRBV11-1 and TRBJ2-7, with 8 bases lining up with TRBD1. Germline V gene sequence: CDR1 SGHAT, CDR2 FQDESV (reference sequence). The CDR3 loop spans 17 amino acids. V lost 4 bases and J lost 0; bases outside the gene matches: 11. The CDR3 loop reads CASSWGPGQGSSYEQYF. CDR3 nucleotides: TGTGCCAGCAGCTGGGGACCCGGACAGGGTTCCTCCTACGAGCAGTACTTC.

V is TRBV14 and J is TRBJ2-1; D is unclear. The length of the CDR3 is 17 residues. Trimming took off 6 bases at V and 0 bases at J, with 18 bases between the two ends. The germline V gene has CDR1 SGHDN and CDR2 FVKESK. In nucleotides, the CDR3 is TGTGCCAGCAGTGTAATCCCACAGTGGGCCTCCTACAATGAGCAGTTCTTC. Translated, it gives CASSVIPQWASYNEQFF.

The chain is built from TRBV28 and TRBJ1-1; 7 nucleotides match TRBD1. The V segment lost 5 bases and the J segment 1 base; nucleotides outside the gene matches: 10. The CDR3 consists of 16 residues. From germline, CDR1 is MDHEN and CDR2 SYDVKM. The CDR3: CASSLRQGISNTEAFF. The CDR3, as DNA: TGTGCCAGCAGTCTCCGACAGGGAATCTCGAACACTGAAGCTTTCTTT.

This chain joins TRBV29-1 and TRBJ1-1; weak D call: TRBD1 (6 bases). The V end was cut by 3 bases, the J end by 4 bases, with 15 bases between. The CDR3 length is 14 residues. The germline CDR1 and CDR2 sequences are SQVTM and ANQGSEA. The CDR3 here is CSVEKTGTGTEAFF. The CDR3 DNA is TGCAGCGTTGAGAAGACAGGCACCGGCACTGAAGCTTTCTTT.

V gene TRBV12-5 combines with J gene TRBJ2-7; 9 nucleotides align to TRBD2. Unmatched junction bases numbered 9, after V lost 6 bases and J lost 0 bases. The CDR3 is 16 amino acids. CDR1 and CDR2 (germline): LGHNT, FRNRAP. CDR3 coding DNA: TGTGCTAGTGGCCTCGTTGCGGGGGGGAGCTCCTACGAGCAGTACTTC. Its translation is CASGLVAGGSSYEQYF. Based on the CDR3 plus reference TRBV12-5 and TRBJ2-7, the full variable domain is DARVTQTPRHKVTEMGQEVTMRCQPILGHNTVFWYRQTMMQGLELLAYFRNRAPLDDSGMPKDRFSAEMPDATLATLKIQPSEPRDSAVYFCASGLVAGGSSYEQYFGPGTRLTVT.

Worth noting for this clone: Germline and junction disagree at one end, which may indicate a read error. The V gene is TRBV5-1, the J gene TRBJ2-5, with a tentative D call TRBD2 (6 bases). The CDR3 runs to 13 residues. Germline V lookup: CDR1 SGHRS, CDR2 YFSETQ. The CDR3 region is CASSPLGGESQYF. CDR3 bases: TGCGCCAGCAGCCCGCTGGGAGGAGAGTCCCAGTACTTC. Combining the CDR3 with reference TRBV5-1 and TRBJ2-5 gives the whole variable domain KAGVTQTPRYLIKTRGQQVTLSCSPISGHRSVSWYQQTPGQGLQFLFEYFSETQRNKGNFPGRFSGRQFSNSRSEMNVSTLELGDSALYLCASSPLGGESQYFGPGTRLLVL.

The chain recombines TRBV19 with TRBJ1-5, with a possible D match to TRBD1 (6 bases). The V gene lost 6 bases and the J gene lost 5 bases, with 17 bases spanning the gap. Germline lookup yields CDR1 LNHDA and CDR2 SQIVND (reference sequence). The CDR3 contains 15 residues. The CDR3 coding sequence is TGTGCCAGTAGGGACAGTCAGGCGTGGGATCAGCCCCAGCATTTT. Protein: CASRDSQAWDQPQHF.

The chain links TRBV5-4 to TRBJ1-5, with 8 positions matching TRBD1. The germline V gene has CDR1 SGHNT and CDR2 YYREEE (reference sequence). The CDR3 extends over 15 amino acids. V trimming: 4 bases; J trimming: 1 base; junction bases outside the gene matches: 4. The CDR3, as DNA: TGTGCCAGCAGCCAGGGGGCTGAGAGCAATCAGCCCCAGCATTTT. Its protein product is CASSQGAESNQPQHF.

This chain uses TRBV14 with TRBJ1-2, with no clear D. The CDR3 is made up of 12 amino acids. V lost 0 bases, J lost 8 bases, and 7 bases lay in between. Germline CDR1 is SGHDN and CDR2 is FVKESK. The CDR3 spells CASSQETGGYTF. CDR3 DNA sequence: TGTGCCAGCAGCCAAGAAACGGGGGGCTACACCTTC.

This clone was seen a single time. The CDR3 loop is CASSKLAGVYEQYF. The CDR3 DNA reads TGTGCCAGCAGCAAACTAGCGGGGGTCTACGAGCAGTACTTC. The chain joins TRBV21-1 to TRBJ2-7; the table assigns TRBD2, which was not confirmed against the DNA. TRBV21-1 is annotated as a pseudogene. The CDR3 has 14 residues.

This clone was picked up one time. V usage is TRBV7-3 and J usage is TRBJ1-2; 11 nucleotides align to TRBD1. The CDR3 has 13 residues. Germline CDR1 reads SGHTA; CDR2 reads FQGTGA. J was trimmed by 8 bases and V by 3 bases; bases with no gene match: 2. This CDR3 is CASSLGQGEGYTF. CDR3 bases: TGTGCCAGCAGCTTGGGACAGGGGGAAGGCTACACCTTC.

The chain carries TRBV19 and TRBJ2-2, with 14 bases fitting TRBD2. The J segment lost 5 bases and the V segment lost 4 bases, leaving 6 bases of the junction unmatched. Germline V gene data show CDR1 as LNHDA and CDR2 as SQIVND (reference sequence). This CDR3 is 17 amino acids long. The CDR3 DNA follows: TGTGCCAGTAGTAAGACTAGCGGGAGGGCCGGTACCGGGGAGCTGTTTTTT. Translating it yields CASSKTSGRAGTGELFF. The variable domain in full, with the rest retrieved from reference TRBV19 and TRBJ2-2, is DGGITQSPKYLFRKEGQNVTLSCEQNLNHDAMYWYRQDPGQGLRLIYYSQIVNDFQKGDIAEGYSVSREKKESFPLTVTSAQKNPTAFYLCASSKTSGRAGTGELFFGEGSRLTVL.